The clone carrying this TCR beta chain was picked up a small number of times. Its antigen is undetermined. This entry belongs to a study of blood T cells in healthy people across ages. Findings and limits, study-wide: The authors considered diversity estimates from one million T cells to be underestimates.

Germline assignment: CDR1 SQVTM and CDR2 ANQGSEA. V gave up 5 bases and J gave up 1 base; unmatched junction bases: 7. The CDR3 loop spans 15 amino acids. A sample-barcoded 5' primer and a J-beta primer mix were used in a second PCR of about 7 to 12 cycles. TCRdb analysed the 5' RACE reads with MiXCR anew, one entry per CDR3 protein. This sample carries roughly 2 million distinct CDR3 sequences, approximately 50% of them seen once, and the ten largest clones take approximately 2.1%. This clonotype was obtained from a woman in her thirties or forties in good health. The chain combines TRBV29-1 with TRBJ2-7, with 11 bases identical to TRBD1. The sample comprised blood. In nucleotides, the CDR3 is TGCAGCGTTCTGATTGGACAGGGGGCATCCTACGAGCAGTACTTC. Its protein product is CSVLIGQGASYEQYF.